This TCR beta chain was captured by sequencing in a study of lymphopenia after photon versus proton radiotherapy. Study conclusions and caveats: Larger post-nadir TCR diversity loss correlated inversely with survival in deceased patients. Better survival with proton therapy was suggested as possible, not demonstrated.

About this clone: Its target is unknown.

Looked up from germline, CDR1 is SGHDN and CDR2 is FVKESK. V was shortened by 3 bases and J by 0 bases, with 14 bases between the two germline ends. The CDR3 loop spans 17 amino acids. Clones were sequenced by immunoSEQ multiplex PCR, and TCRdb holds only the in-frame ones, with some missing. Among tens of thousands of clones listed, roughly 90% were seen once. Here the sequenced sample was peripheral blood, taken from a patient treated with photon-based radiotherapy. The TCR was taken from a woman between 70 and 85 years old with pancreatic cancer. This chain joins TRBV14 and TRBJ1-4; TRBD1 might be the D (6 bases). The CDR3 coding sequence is TGTGCCAGCAGCCACCCGGGGGGCCTTTCAACTAATGAAAAACTGTTTTTT. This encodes CASSHPGGLSTNEKLFF.